The 15 T cell receptor beta chains given below trace back to one sample, sequenced in a study of CD8 T cells in Susac syndrome (dated by TCRdb to about 2019). Receptor libraries were prepared by the immunoSEQ multiplex PCR assay. RNA was extracted using the RNeasy kit, and about 0.5 to 1 ug of the RNA was reverse transcribed with random hexamers. The public reads were reprocessed in TCRdb via fastp at Q25 and MiXCR, keeping in-frame beta chains. Every entry covers one CDR3 protein and lists the most common genes and DNA from its rows. The sample yields more than 150,000 distinct CDR3 sequences; over 95% were counted once. Roughly 0.16% of the sample goes to the ten largest clones. Sequences were obtained from CD8+ T cells from PBMCs. Source of these receptors: a human donor with multiple sclerosis.

CDR3 amino acids: CASSLRTGGFEQYF. CDR3 DNA: TGTGCCAGCAGTCTACGGACAGGGGGCTTCGAGCAGTACTTC. The chain is built from TRBV27 and TRBJ2-7, with 11 bases lining up with TRBD1. This CDR3 spans 14 amino acids. J lost 6 bases, V lost 5 bases, and 6 bases had no gene match. The V gene's germline CDR1 is MNHEY and CDR2 SMNVEV (reference sequence).

The rearrangement uses TRBV14 and TRBJ2-7; a weak D match, TRBD2 (6 bases). CDR1 is SGHDN, CDR2 FVKESK, per germline. V lost 0 bases, J lost 2 bases, and 14 bases lay in between. CDR3 length equals 16 residues. CDR3 loop: CASSQDYSGTPYEQYF. The CDR3 nucleotides read TGTGCCAGCAGCCAAGATTATTCGGGGACTCCCTACGAGCAGTACTTC.

The chain links TRBV15 to TRBJ1-2; D possibly corresponds to TRBD1 (5 bases). V was shortened by 0 bases and J by 6 bases, with 11 bases between the two germline ends. Per the germline V gene, CDR1 is LNHNV and CDR2 is YYDKDF (reference sequence). The CDR3 sequence is 14 residues long. Here the CDR3 reads CATSRDQGGDGYTF. CDR3 sequence (DNA): TGTGCCACCAGCAGAGATCAAGGAGGGGATGGCTACACCTTC.

The chain employs TRBV27 and TRBJ1-1; D is possibly TRBD1 (5 bases). CDR3 length equals 14 residues. Trimming left V 5 bases short and J 1 base short, with 11 bases between. CDR1 is MNHEY, CDR2 SMNVEV, per germline (reference sequence). CDR3 sequence: CASSPITGNTEAFF. CDR3 DNA: TGTGCCAGCAGTCCCATCACAGGGAACACTGAAGCTTTCTTT.

In DNA, the CDR3 is TGTGCCAGCAGTTTAGCCATGGGACAGGGTTACGAGCAGTACTTC. This sequence encodes CASSLAMGQGYEQYF. This sequence joins TRBV12-3 or TRBV12-4 and TRBJ2-7; TRBD1 aligns across 9 bases. The CDR3 extends over 15 amino acids. Germline trimming cut 0 bases from V and 4 bases from J; bases unmatched to any gene: 4.

The V and J genes are TRBV24-1 and TRBJ2-2; tentatively, D is TRBD1 (6 bases). V lost 4 bases and J lost 5, with 13 bases in between. The CDR3 is 15 residues long. Germline lookup yields CDR1 KGHDR and CDR2 SFDVKD. CDR3 loop: CATSEGPRGTGELFF. CDR3 nucleotides: TGTGCCACCAGTGAAGGGCCTAGGGGGACCGGGGAGCTGTTTTTT.

The chain is built from TRBV3-1 and TRBJ1-1; D not resolved. Germline-derived CDR1 and CDR2 are LGHDT and YNNKEL (reference sequence). This CDR3 spans 15 amino acids. Between the trimmed V and J ends, which lost 5 bases and 3 bases, there was a span of 16 bases. The CDR3 loop is CASSTRVGSDTEAFF. DNA of the CDR3: TGTGCCAGCAGCACCCGTGTAGGGTCTGACACTGAAGCTTTCTTT.

The V and J genes are TRBV15 and TRBJ1-1; D remains unclear. V was cut by 3 bases and J by 5 bases, with 10 bases left in between. This CDR3 spans 13 amino acids. The germline V gene encodes CDR1 LNHNV and CDR2 YYDKDF (reference sequence). The CDR3 bases are TGTGCCACCAGCAGCGAGTCGGGGACTGAAGCTTTCTTT. It codes for CATSSESGTEAFF.

V usage is TRBV20-1 and J usage is TRBJ2-3; 9 nucleotides line up with TRBD2. J lost 5 bases, V lost 3 bases, and 12 bases had no gene match. The CDR3 is 16 amino acids. The germline CDR1 and CDR2 sequences are DFQATT and SNEGSKA (reference sequence). The CDR3 loop reads CSASLSRGGRRDTQYF. In nucleotides, the CDR3 is TGCAGTGCTAGTCTTTCGCGGGGGGGCCGGAGAGATACGCAGTATTTT.

The CDR3 DNA reads as TGTGCCAGCAGTGAAGTTTTCCTAGCGGGGGGCTGGGATACGCAGTATTTT. Translating gives CASSEVFLAGGWDTQYF. V and J are TRBV2 and TRBJ2-3; 11 bases are a match to TRBD2. The germline gives CDR1 SNHLY, CDR2 FYNNEI. Trimming cost V 1 base and J 6 bases; bases outside gene matches: 9. The CDR3 loop spans 17 amino acids.

The chain has TRBV7-2 and TRBJ2-7, with 7 bases that match TRBD1. The CDR3 covers 14 residues. The germline V gene encodes CDR1 SGHTA and CDR2 FQGNSA. Trimming took 5 bases from V and 3 from J; bases not matched to a gene: 7. CDR3 residues: CASSPRDSFYEQYF. For the CDR3, the DNA is TGTGCCAGCAGCCCCAGGGACAGTTTCTACGAGCAGTACTTC.

This rearrangement joins TRBV27 to TRBJ2-1, with D perhaps TRBD2 (5 bases). The CDR3 consists of 15 residues. The V and J ends lost 2 bases and 3 bases respectively, with 11 bases between them. Germline-derived CDR1 and CDR2 are MNHEY and SMNVEV (reference sequence). The CDR3 region has the DNA TGTGCCAGCAGTTTAGGAGCGGCACTCTACAATGAGCAGTTCTTC. Translated, it gives CASSLGAALYNEQFF.

The chain employs TRBV12-3 or TRBV12-4 and TRBJ1-4, with unresolved D. Trimming shortened V by 8 bases and J by 8 bases, and 18 bases separated the two germline ends. The CDR3 runs to 14 residues. The CDR3 nucleotides are TGTGCCAGCGGTCCGACGTCCGCGTGGGAAAAACTGTTTTTT. Protein: CASGPTSAWEKLFF.

This chain links TRBV7-2 with TRBJ2-3; 9 bases are shared with TRBD2. CDR1 and CDR2 (germline): SGHTA, FQGNSA. Trimming removed 6 bases from V and 4 bases from J; junction bases left unmatched: 5. The CDR3 is made up of 14 amino acids. The CDR3 coding sequence is TGTGCCAGCAGGGTAGCGGGGGCCCCAGATACGCAGTATTTT. Residues: CASRVAGAPDTQYF.

This rearrangement joins TRBV29-1 to TRBJ2-5; 7 bases are shared with TRBD1. In germline, CDR1 is SQVTM, CDR2 ANQGSEA. CDR3 length: 12 amino acids. V lost 6 bases and J lost 0; bases outside the gene matches: 1. CDR3 bases: TGCAGCGTCGGGACAGACCAAGAGACCCAGTACTTC. Its translation is CSVGTDQETQYF.